What follows are 4 T cell receptor beta chains derived from one specimen sequenced in a study of cytomegalovirus exposure and HLA in healthy donors. Amplification used 60 Vbeta primers and 13 Jbeta primers. The repertoire was sequenced with immunoSEQ multiplex PCR; TCRdb's copy has only in-frame clones and lacks some. The sample records 150,000 or so clones, approximately 80% being singletons. Sequenced material: PBMCs. All receptors derive from a man aged 50-60 years in good health and CMV-seropositive.

This chain uses TRBV7-9 with TRBJ1-1, with a tentative D call TRBD1 (5 bases). The CDR3 sequence is 11 residues long. Germline assignment: CDR1 SEHNR and CDR2 FQNEAQ (reference sequence). The V and J ends lost 2 bases and 11 bases respectively, with 9 bases between them. The CDR3 here is CASSLQGPAFF. The CDR3 bases are TGTGCCAGCAGCTTACAGGGCCCCGCTTTCTTT. The full variable domain, its missing parts supplied by reference TRBV7-9 and TRBJ1-1, is DTGVSQNPRHKITKRGQNVTFRCDPISEHNRLYWYRQTLGQGPEFLTYFQNEAQLEKSRLLSDRFSAERPKGSFSTLEIQRTEQGDSAMYLCASSLQGPAFFGQGTRLTVV.

V gene TRBV5-1 combines with J gene TRBJ1-6; TRBD1 matches 7 bases. V gave up 4 bases and J gave up 1 base; unmatched junction bases: 8. Per germline, CDR1 SGHRS and CDR2 YFSETQ. The CDR3 runs 17 residues. The CDR3, as DNA: TGCGCCAGCAGCCCGGGACAGTTGGGTTCCTATAATTCACCCCTCCACTTT. This gives the protein CASSPGQLGSYNSPLHF.

This clone has more than one count but fewer than ten. This sample includes further DNA sequences coding for the same CDR3. The V gene is TRBV10-2, the J gene TRBJ1-5, with D unclear. The CDR3 totals 12 residues. V lost 8 bases, J lost 4 bases, and 9 bases lay in between. CDR1 WSHSY and CDR2 SAAADI come from the germline V gene. In DNA, the CDR3 is TGCGCCAGCTCTATCCTGAATCAGCCCCAGCATTTT. Protein sequence: CASSILNQPQHF.

J is TRBJ2-7 and V is TRBV7-9, with D perhaps TRBD1 (5 bases). Germline values: CDR1 SEHNR, CDR2 FQNEAQ (reference sequence). This CDR3 comprises 14 residues. V shed 8 bases and J shed 0 bases, with 14 bases lying between them. This CDR3 reads CASAGRVSSYEQYF. The CDR3 DNA follows: TGTGCCAGCGCAGGCAGGGTGAGCTCCTACGAGCAGTACTTC.